This is a list of T cell receptor beta chains from one sample in a study of T cell responses to AZD1222 COVID-19 vaccine. Measured with immunoSEQ multiplex PCR; TCRdb has only the in-frame clones, and not every one. The sample includes 80,000 or so clones, around nine tenths of them seen just once. Material: peripheral blood, obtained on day 0 of AZD1222 vaccination. The receptor set was obtained from an adult in good health. The CDR3 runs from the conserved cysteine through the conserved F or W. A D gene is named only where the DNA matches it firmly. Clone sizes are given selectively: once, few, many, or a class where the clone is expanded.

J	V	size	D	DNA	CDR3
TRBJ1-5	TRBV12-3/TRBV12-4	-	TRBD1	TGTGCCAGTAATCAGGGGGCGGGTCAGCCCCAGCATTTT	CASNQGAGQPQHF
TRBJ1-2	TRBV27	-	-	TGTGCCAGCAGTCCCCACCCGGGACAAGGGCCCGGGAGGGGTTATGGCTACACCTTC	CASSPHPGQGPGRGYGYTF
TRBJ2-7	TRBV6-5	once	TRBD1	TGTGCCAGCAGCTACGGACAGGGGGAAGCCTACGAGCAGTACTTC	CASSYGQGEAYEQYF
TRBJ2-7	TRBV7-2	few	-	TGTGCCAGCAGCCCAGTCGGAACTAACTACGAGCAGTACTTC	CASSPVGTNYEQYF
TRBJ1-2	TRBV5-6	once	-	TGTGCCAGCAGCTTGCCCAAGGCCAGACACTATGGCTACACCTTC	CASSLPKARHYGYTF
TRBJ1-5	TRBV27	-	-	TGTGCCAGCAGTTTGAACTGGTTGACGACCCAGCATTTT	CASSLNWLTTQHF
TRBJ2-3	TRBV4-3	-	TRBD2	TGCGCCAGCAGCCAAGATGGGGGGGGATGGACAGATACGCAGTATTTT	CASSQDGGGWTDTQYF
TRBJ2-1	TRBV6-5	-	-	TGTGCCAGCAGTTATCGCGCTTCCCCCATTACAAATGAGCAGTTCTTC	CASSYRASPITNEQFF
TRBJ1-5	TRBV5-8	-	-	TGTGCCAGCAGCTTTGCCAATCAGCCCCAGCATTTT	CASSFANQPQHF
TRBJ2-3	TRBV10-3	-	-	TGTGCCACCCGACTAGGCACCACAGATACGCAGTATTTT	CATRLGTTDTQYF
TRBJ1-2	TRBV6-5	-	TRBD1	TGTGCCAGCAAGTCCATAAGGGGGCTGGGCTATGGCTACACCTTC	CASKSIRGLGYGYTF
TRBJ1-5	TRBV2	-	-	TGTGCCAGTCGAAGACAGGAGAATAGCAATCAGCCCCAGCATTTT	CASRRQENSNQPQHF
TRBJ2-1	TRBV6-2/TRBV6-3	-	-	TGTGCCAGCAGTCCCCCAGGCTCCCACAATGAGCAGTTCTTC	CASSPPGSHNEQFF
TRBJ1-6	TRBV5-1	once	-	TGCGCCAGCAGTCCGGTTGGGGGCAGCTCCTATAATTCACCCCTCCACTTT	CASSPVGGSSYNSPLHF
TRBJ2-3	TRBV2	-	TRBD2	TGTGCCAAGGGACTAGCTGCAGATACGCAGTATTTT	CAKGLAADTQYF
TRBJ1-2	TRBV3-1/TRBV3-2	-	TRBD1	TGTGCCAGCAGCCAAGGGGACAGGGTGGCTTTTAGCTACACCTTC	CASSQGDRVAFSYTF
TRBJ2-7	TRBV7-8	once	TRBD2	TGTGCCAGCACCCCGTGGACTAGCGGGAGCCTTAGGGAGCAGTACTTC	CASTPWTSGSLREQYF
TRBJ2-7	TRBV5-1	-	-	TGCGCCAGCACCCTGGGTCGGACCGACCCTTTTGTGTACGAGCAGTACTTC	CASTLGRTDPFVYEQYF
TRBJ2-7	TRBV28	few	-	TGTGCCAGCAGTCTCCCCAGTGGGTACGAGCAGTACTTC	CASSLPSGYEQYF
TRBJ1-5	TRBV28	-	TRBD1	TGTGCCAGCAAGACAGGGGATTATAGCAATCAGCCCCAGCATTTT	CASKTGDYSNQPQHF
TRBJ1-1	TRBV5-1	-	-	TGCGCCAGCAGCCGAACCCTTGCCAGGGGGAACACTGAAGCTTTCTTT	CASSRTLARGNTEAFF
TRBJ2-7	TRBV9	-	-	TGTGCCAGCAGCGTAGCTACAGGGAGCTCCTACGAGCAGTACTTC	CASSVATGSSYEQYF
TRBJ1-1	TRBV3-1/TRBV3-2	once	TRBD1	TGTGCCAGCAGCCAAGATCCGACAGGGCTGTCCGCTTTCTTT	CASSQDPTGLSAFF
TRBJ2-3	TRBV14	-	-	TGTGCCAGCAGCCAGGGACTTCCCCTTAAGTATTTT	CASSQGLPLKYF
TRBJ2-7	TRBV9	-	-	TGTGCCAGCAGCGTAGGTGAGACTAGAGGTGGCGAGCAGTACTTC	CASSVGETRGGEQYF
TRBJ1-5	TRBV27	few	TRBD1	TGTGCCAGCAGCCTGACGAGGACAGGGGGACAGCCCCAGCATTTT	CASSLTRTGGQPQHF
TRBJ2-1	TRBV7-2	once	TRBD2	TGTGCCAGCAGCTTAGGACTAGCGGGAGGGGACAATGAGCAGTTCTTC	CASSLGLAGGDNEQFF
TRBJ2-1	TRBV5-4	-	-	TGTGCCAGCAGCTCTGAAACTAGCTACAATGAGCAGTTCTTC	CASSSETSYNEQFF
TRBJ2-5	TRBV5-4	-	TRBD1	TGTGCCAGCAGCCTACGGACAGGGACGGAGACCCAGTACTTC	CASSLRTGTETQYF
TRBJ1-1	TRBV18	-	-	TGTGCCAGCTCGGGGGGACTCATGAACACTGAAGCTTTCTTT	CASSGGLMNTEAFF
TRBJ1-5	TRBV30	-	TRBD1	TGTGCCTGGAAGGGACAGGGGTTTCAGCCCCAGCATTTT	CAWKGQGFQPQHF
TRBJ2-7	TRBV7-9	-	TRBD2	TGTGCCAGCAGCGCCCCCGGGACTAGCATCTACGAGCAGTACTTC	CASSAPGTSIYEQYF
TRBJ2-7	TRBV5-8	-	-	TGTGCCAGCAGCTTTATTCCGGACTCCTACGAGCAGTACTTC	CASSFIPDSYEQYF
TRBJ2-1	TRBV9	-	TRBD2	TGTGCCAGCAGCGTAGTTGGGACTAGCGTTTCCTACAATGAGCAGTTCTTC	CASSVVGTSVSYNEQFF
TRBJ1-1	TRBV19	-	-	TGTGCCAGTAGTGTACGGACAGTGAACACTGAAGCTTTCTTT	CASSVRTVNTEAFF
TRBJ2-2	TRBV6-5	-	-	TGTGCCAGCACCCCCCGGGCCGATAACACCGGGGAGCTGTTTTTT	CASTPRADNTGELFF
TRBJ1-6	TRBV10-3	-	-	TGTGCCATCAGTGACCCGGGGAGGTCTTCACCCCTCCACTTT	CAISDPGRSSPLHF
TRBJ1-4	TRBV25-1	-	TRBD1	TGTGCCAGCAGAGACCGCCGGACAGGGAGCGAAAAACTGTTTTTT	CASRDRRTGSEKLFF
TRBJ2-5	TRBV29-1	-	TRBD2	TGCAGCCTCGTCCAGCGGGGCATTCAAGAGACCCAGTACTTC	CSLVQRGIQETQYF
TRBJ2-1	TRBV7-2	-	TRBD1	TGTGCCAGCAGCTTAGGACAGGGGAATGAGCAGTTCTTC	CASSLGQGNEQFF
TRBJ1-5	TRBV2	-	-	TGTGCCAGCAGGGGGCAGGCCGCGGGCAATCAGCCCCAGCATTTT	CASRGQAAGNQPQHF
TRBJ2-1	TRBV7-9	-	TRBD1	TGTGCCAGCAGCGATCGGGGCAGGGGGAACTACAATGAGCAGTTCTTC	CASSDRGRGNYNEQFF
TRBJ2-7	TRBV6-1	-	-	TGTGCCAGCAGTGAATCTAGCCGGGCCTACGAGCAGTACTTC	CASSESSRAYEQYF